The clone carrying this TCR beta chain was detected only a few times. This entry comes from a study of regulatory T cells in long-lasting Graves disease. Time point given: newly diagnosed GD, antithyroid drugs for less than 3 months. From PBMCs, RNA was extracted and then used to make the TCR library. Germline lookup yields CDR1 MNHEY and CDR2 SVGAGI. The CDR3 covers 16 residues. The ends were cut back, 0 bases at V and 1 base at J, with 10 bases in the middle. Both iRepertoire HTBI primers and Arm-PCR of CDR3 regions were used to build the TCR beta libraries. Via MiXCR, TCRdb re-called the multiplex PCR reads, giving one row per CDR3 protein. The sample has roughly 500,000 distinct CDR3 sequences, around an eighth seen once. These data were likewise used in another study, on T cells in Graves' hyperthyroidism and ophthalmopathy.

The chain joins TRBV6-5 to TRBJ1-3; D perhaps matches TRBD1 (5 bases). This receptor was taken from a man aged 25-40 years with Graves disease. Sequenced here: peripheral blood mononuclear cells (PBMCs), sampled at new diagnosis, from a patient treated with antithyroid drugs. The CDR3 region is CASSYSNQGSGNTIYF. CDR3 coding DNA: TGTGCCAGCAGTTACTCGAATCAGGGATCTGGAAACACCATATATTTT.